The 28 T cell receptor beta chains given below trace back to one sample, sequenced in a study of brain metastases from non-small cell lung cancer. The assay was immunoSEQ multiplex PCR, and TCRdb's table has in-frame clones only and misses some. The sample carries some 3,400 clones, around 95% recorded once. Sample: tumor-adjacent normal tissue. Receptor source: a donor aged 40 or older with non-small cell lung cancer.

This chain links TRBV27 with TRBJ2-1; no definite D call. The CDR3 consists of 11 residues. The ends were cut back, 2 bases at V and 10 bases at J, with 6 bases in the middle. The germline V gene encodes CDR1 MNHEY and CDR2 SMNVEV (reference sequence). The CDR3 reads CASSLNNEQFF. The CDR3 coding sequence is TGTGCCAGCAGTTTAAATAACGAGCAGTTCTTC.

CDR3 nucleotide sequence: TGTGCCAGCAGCCAATTTTTGGGTAACTATGGCTACACCTTC. Protein: CASSQFLGNYGYTF. The rearrangement uses TRBV3-1 (or the pseudogene TRBV3-2) and TRBJ1-2; no clear D. The CDR3 is made up of 14 amino acids. Germline V gene lookup returns CDR1 LGHDT and CDR2 YNNKEL (reference sequence). V was shortened by 2 bases and J by 1 base, with 8 bases between the two germline ends.

The chain employs TRBV5-1 and TRBJ2-3; either TRBD1 or TRBD2 may supply D (6 bases each). Germline V lookup: CDR1 SGHRS, CDR2 YFSETQ. V lost 4 bases and J lost 5, with 17 bases in between. The CDR3 runs 15 residues. The chain's CDR3 is CASSRPRGEEDTQYF. Here the CDR3 DNA reads TGCGCCAGCAGCCGCCCTAGGGGGGAGGAAGATACGCAGTATTTT. Drawing the rest from reference TRBV5-1 and TRBJ2-3, the complete variable domain is KAGVTQTPRYLIKTRGQQVTLSCSPISGHRSVSWYQQTPGQGLQFLFEYFSETQRNKGNFPGRFSGRQFSNSRSEMNVSTLELGDSALYLCASSRPRGEEDTQYFGPGTRLTVL.

The CDR3 DNA reads TGTGCCAGCAGCGCTAGCGGGGGTAACTTTGGAAACACCATATATTTT. Translated: CASSASGGNFGNTIYF. This chain uses TRBV7-8 with TRBJ1-3; tentative D call: TRBD1 (5 bases). The CDR3 sequence is 16 residues long. The V gene's germline CDR1 is SGHVS and CDR2 FQNEAQ. V was shortened by 5 bases and J by 3 bases, with 17 bases between the two germline ends.

The V and J genes are TRBV5-1 and TRBJ1-1, with a tentative D call TRBD1 (5 bases). CDR1 is SGHRS, CDR2 YFSETQ, per germline. The CDR3 extends over 11 amino acids. V was trimmed by 5 bases and J by 12 bases, leaving 14 bases between them. The DNA of the CDR3 is TGCGCCAGCAGGGAAGGGGTCGAAACTTTCTTT. As protein: CASREGVETFF.

The chain combines TRBV2 with TRBJ2-1; TRBD1 matches at 9 bases. The germline V gene encodes CDR1 SNHLY and CDR2 FYNNEI. Trimming took 7 bases from V and 7 from J; bases not matched to a gene: 5. The CDR3 covers 13 residues. The DNA of the CDR3 is TGTGCCAGCAAAGGACAGGGGTTGAATGAGCAGTTCTTC. Translated, it gives CASKGQGLNEQFF. Together with reference TRBV2 and TRBJ2-1, the CDR3 gives the full variable domain: EPEVTQTPSHQVTQMGQEVILRCVPISNHLYFYWYRQILGQKVEFLVSFYNNEISEKSEIFDDQFSVERPDGSNFTLKIRSTKLEDSAMYFCASKGQGLNEQFFGPGTRLTVL.

This chain connects TRBV29-1 to TRBJ2-7; possible D gene TRBD2, 6 bases. Germline V gene lookup returns CDR1 SQVTM and CDR2 ANQGSEA. V was trimmed by 2 bases and J by 0 bases, leaving 8 bases between them. This CDR3 has 13 residues. The CDR3 DNA reads as TGCAGCGTTGAACTAGCGAGCTCCTACGAGCAGTACTTC. Amino acids: CSVELASSYEQYF.

The chain combines TRBV7-9 with TRBJ2-3; TRBD2 aligns across 7 bases. This CDR3 comprises 16 residues. Germline assignment: CDR1 SEHNR and CDR2 FQNEAQ (reference sequence). V trimming: 1 base; J trimming: 1 base; junction bases outside the gene matches: 5. CDR3 bases: TGTGCCAGCAGCTTAGAAGAGGGACTACGCACAGATACGCAGTATTTT. This gives the protein CASSLEEGLRTDTQYF.

The chain is built from TRBV7-9 and TRBJ1-2; 9 nucleotides match TRBD1. V shed 2 bases, J shed 4 bases, and the junction held 5 bases outside the gene matches. Germline lookup yields CDR1 SEHNR and CDR2 FQNEAQ (reference sequence). The CDR3 runs to 15 residues. This CDR3 reads CASSLWDRESYGYTF. The CDR3 DNA reads TGTGCCAGCAGCTTATGGGACAGGGAATCCTATGGCTACACCTTC.

The rearrangement uses TRBV29-1 and TRBJ2-7; 8 nucleotides agree with TRBD1. CDR1 and CDR2 from the germline V gene are SQVTM and ANQGSEA. The CDR3 runs to 14 residues. In DNA form, the CDR3 reads TGCAGGGTCCCGGGACAGGTAATCTCCTACGAGCAGTACTTC. This codes for CRVPGQVISYEQYF.

A word on this clone: A junction end diverges from the germline sequence, so it may reflect a read error. Other nucleotide sequences from this sample produce the same CDR3. This chain's CDR3 is CASSALAAPSNSPLHF. CDR3 sequence (DNA): TGTGCCAGCAGTGCGCTGGCGGCTCCTTCTAATTCACCCCTTCACTTT. J is TRBJ1-6 and V is TRBV2; D is unresolved. The CDR3 sequence is 16 residues long. In germline, CDR1 is SNHLY, CDR2 FYNNEI.

The chain uses TRBV7-3 and TRBJ2-3, with 10 nucleotides matching TRBD2. The CDR3 is 17 amino acids. Germline V gene sequence: CDR1 SGHTA, CDR2 FQGTGA. The ends lost 5 bases at V and 1 base at J; junction bases unmatched: 9. In DNA, the CDR3 is TGTGCCAGCAGCCCAACCGCCGGGACTAGCGGCACAGATACGCAGTATTTT. Translating it yields CASSPTAGTSGTDTQYF.

The rearrangement uses TRBV6-1 and TRBJ1-1, with 8 positions matching TRBD1. The ends lost 4 bases at V and 1 base at J; junction bases unmatched: 8. Germline loops: CDR1 MNHNS, CDR2 SASEGT. The CDR3 loop spans 16 amino acids. In DNA, the CDR3 is TGTGCCAGCAGTGGGGCGGCAGGGGGCCGGAACACTGAAGCTTTCTTT. As protein: CASSGAAGGRNTEAFF.

The V and J genes are TRBV4-1 and TRBJ1-2; D not certain. V gave up 1 base and J gave up 5 bases, with 11 bases separating them. Germline loops: CDR1 MGHRA, CDR2 YSYEKL. This CDR3 is built from 14 residues. CDR3: CASSQVEGFYGYTF. As DNA, the CDR3 is TGCGCCAGCAGCCAAGTCGAAGGGTTTTATGGCTACACCTTC.

J is TRBJ2-7 and V is TRBV28; maybe TRBD2 (5 bases). Germline V gene lookup returns CDR1 MDHEN and CDR2 SYDVKM. V was trimmed by 5 bases and J by 0 bases, leaving 14 bases between them. The CDR3 is made up of 15 amino acids. CDR3 residues: CASSIGGRSSYEQYF. CDR3 bases: TGTGCCAGCAGTATCGGAGGTCGAAGCTCCTACGAGCAGTACTTC.

In this sample, this clone turned up once. DNA for the CDR3: TGTGCCAGCAGTCGACAGGGCGTTTTTGATACGCAGTATTTT. Translated: CASSRQGVFDTQYF. This chain connects TRBV7-2 to TRBJ2-3, with 7 nucleotides matching TRBD1. Germline CDR1 reads SGHTA; CDR2 reads FQGNSA. V was clipped by 6 bases and J by 6 bases; unmatched bases: 9. This CDR3 region has 14 residues.

This chain connects TRBV4-1 to TRBJ1-2, with D unclear. The CDR3 covers 14 residues. Trimming took off 4 bases at V and 3 bases at J, with 12 bases between the two ends. Per the germline V gene, CDR1 is MGHRA and CDR2 is YSYEKL. The CDR3 nucleotides read TGCGCCAGCAGCCGGGCGACTGGAGACTATGGCTACACCTTC. Residues: CASSRATGDYGYTF.

The chain combines TRBV4-1 with TRBJ1-1, with 7 bases lining up with TRBD1. V lost 7 bases, J lost 10 bases, and 6 bases stayed unmatched. Germline V gene sequence: CDR1 MGHRA, CDR2 YSYEKL. CDR3 length: 11 amino acids. CDR3 nucleotide sequence: TGCGCCAGCATCCAGGGGGTACGAGCTTTCTTT. Its translation is CASIQGVRAFF.

CDR3 loop: CASSPTLGGGNNEQFF. CDR3 coding DNA: TGTGCCAGCAGCCCAACTTTAGGGGGAGGGAACAATGAGCAGTTCTTC. The chain joins TRBV7-3 to TRBJ2-1; possibly TRBD2 for D (7 bases). Trimming removed 5 bases at V and 5 bases at J, with 19 bases between. The CDR3 loop spans 16 amino acids. In germline, CDR1 is SGHTA, CDR2 FQGTGA. The full variable domain, its missing parts supplied by reference TRBV7-3 and TRBJ2-1, is GAGVSQTPSNKVTEKGKYVELRCDPISGHTALYWYRQSLGQGPEFLIYFQGTGAADDSGLPNDRFFAVRPEGSVSTLKIQRTERGDSAVYLCASSPTLGGGNNEQFFGPGTRLTVL.

V and J are TRBV6-1 and TRBJ2-5; D not resolved. Germline V gene data show CDR1 as MNHNS and CDR2 as SASEGT. The V end lost 2 bases, the J end lost 1 base, and 8 bases lay between the germline ends. The CDR3 has 14 residues. CDR3 bases: TGTGCCAGCAGTGAACTCACCCGCCAAGAGACCCAGTACTTC. Encoded protein: CASSELTRQETQYF.

In this sample, this clone turned up once. The V call is TRBV19, the J call TRBJ1-4; D is unclear. The length of the CDR3 is 14 residues. Trimming stripped 9 bases from V and 3 bases from J, with 14 bases between. Germline CDR1 is LNHDA and CDR2 is SQIVND (reference sequence). CDR3 coding DNA: TGTGCCAGCCGAGTCGGTACAGCTAATGAAAAACTGTTTTTT. Protein sequence: CASRVGTANEKLFF.

The chain has TRBV6-2 or TRBV6-3 and TRBJ2-3; D unresolved. CDR3 length equals 13 residues. V dropped 2 bases and J dropped 9 bases, with 12 bases sitting between them. Germline CDR1 is MNHEY and CDR2 is SVGEGT. As DNA, the CDR3 is TGTGCCAGCAGTTACGGTCGGCCTGAAACGCAGTATTTT. This codes for CASSYGRPETQYF.

This chain uses TRBV5-1 with TRBJ1-1; tentative D call: TRBD1 (5 bases). Looked up from germline, CDR1 is SGHRS and CDR2 is YFSETQ. Trimming stripped 3 bases from V and 2 bases from J, with 11 bases between. The CDR3 runs to 14 residues. CDR3 in DNA: TGCGCCAGCAGCTCCCAGGGTCTCAACACTGAAGCTTTCTTT. Amino acid sequence: CASSSQGLNTEAFF.

The chain couples TRBV7-2 to TRBJ1-3; D possibly corresponds to TRBD1 (5 bases). In germline, CDR1 is SGHTA, CDR2 FQGNSA. The CDR3 is 15 amino acids. V was cut by 3 bases and J by 0 bases, with 9 bases left in between. The CDR3: CASSFRDGSGNTIYF. In DNA form, the CDR3 reads TGTGCCAGCAGCTTCCGGGACGGCTCTGGAAACACCATATATTTT. Based on the CDR3 plus reference TRBV7-2 and TRBJ1-3, the full variable domain is GAGVSQSPSNKVTEKGKDVELRCDPISGHTALYWYRQSLGQGLEFLIYFQGNSAPDKSGLPSDRFSAERTGGSVSTLTIQRTQQEDSAVYLCASSFRDGSGNTIYFGEGSWLTVV.

The V gene is TRBV19, the J gene TRBJ2-1; D is perhaps TRBD2 (5 bases). V dropped 0 bases and J dropped 8 bases, with 11 bases sitting between them. The CDR3 is 14 residues long. Germline lookup yields CDR1 LNHDA and CDR2 SQIVND (reference sequence). The CDR3 DNA reads TGTGCCAGTAGTATAGATAGGTGGCGGGATGAGCAGTTCTTC. Residues: CASSIDRWRDEQFF. The whole variable domain, remainder taken from reference TRBV19 and TRBJ2-1, is DGGITQSPKYLFRKEGQNVTLSCEQNLNHDAMYWYRQDPGQGLRLIYYSQIVNDFQKGDIAEGYSVSREKKESFPLTVTSAQKNPTAFYLCASSIDRWRDEQFFGPGTRLTVL.

V gene TRBV29-1 combines with J gene TRBJ2-7; D is unresolved. The CDR3 consists of 12 residues. Between the trimmed V and J ends, which lost 7 bases and 0 bases, there was a span of 10 bases. Germline assignment: CDR1 SQVTM and CDR2 ANQGSEA. The CDR3 DNA sequence: TGCAGCGCTCAATCTAGCTCCTACGAGCAGTACTTC. This translates into CSAQSSSYEQYF.

This clone appeared once. The chain employs TRBV19 and TRBJ2-2; TRBD1 agrees at 11 bases. The CDR3 contains 15 residues. Looked up from germline, CDR1 is LNHDA and CDR2 is SQIVND (reference sequence). With 7 bases clipped from V and 2 bases from J, the junction kept 3 bases outside the gene matches. The CDR3 DNA reads as TGTGCCAGTACTCGGACAGGGGGCAACACCGGGGAGCTGTTTTTT. Protein product: CASTRTGGNTGELFF. Drawing the rest from reference TRBV19 and TRBJ2-2, the complete variable domain is DGGITQSPKYLFRKEGQNVTLSCEQNLNHDAMYWYRQDPGQGLRLIYYSQIVNDFQKGDIAEGYSVSREKKESFPLTVTSAQKNPTAFYLCASTRTGGNTGELFFGEGSRLTVL.

The chain recombines TRBV5-8 with TRBJ1-5, with no clear D. The CDR3 contains 17 residues. The V and J ends lost 7 bases and 0 bases respectively, with 20 bases between them. CDR1 is SGHTS, CDR2 YDEGEE, per germline. CDR3 sequence: CASPASGVGHSNQPQHF. For the CDR3, the DNA is TGTGCCAGCCCAGCTTCAGGTGTTGGCCATAGCAATCAGCCCCAGCATTTT.